These 27 T cell receptor beta chains originate from one sample sequenced in a study of T cells in Graves' hyperthyroidism and ophthalmopathy. Template material for amplifying TCR beta CDR3 regions consisted of RNA transcripts. The study used the HTBI primer set for a first-round RT-PCR of the TCR CDR3. TCRdb processed the multiplex PCR reads anew with MiXCR; each CDR3 protein has one entry. Of about 360,000 distinct CDR3 sequences listed, 15% to 19% were seen once; the top ten hold around a quarter. The sequencing input was blood. These receptors all come from a woman between 18 and 29 years old with Graves' hyperthyroidism that later progressed to Graves' ophthalmopathy.

This clonotype was picked up many times. The rearrangement joins TRBV12-3 or TRBV12-4 to TRBJ2-3, with 11 bases identical to TRBD1. This CDR3 comprises 13 residues. Trimming took 5 bases from V and 11 from J; bases not matched to a gene: 6. The chain's CDR3 is CASSAGTGGGQYF. The CDR3 DNA reads as TGTGCCAGCAGTGCCGGGACAGGGGGTGGGCAGTATTTT.

Concerning this clonotype itself: The germline gene is not matched at one end of the junction; a read error may be the cause. This sequence joins TRBV20-1 and TRBJ2-1; TRBD2 aligns across 13 bases. The germline gives CDR1 DFQATT, CDR2 SNEGSKA (reference sequence). The CDR3 has 12 amino acids. CDR3 amino acids: CSAHPLAGGQIF. CDR3 DNA sequence: TGCAGTGCCCACCCACTAGCGGGAGGGCAGATCTTC.

J is TRBJ1-5 and V is TRBV6-1; D is uncertain. V was clipped by 3 bases and J by 5 bases, with 17 bases between them. CDR3 length: 16 residues. Germline CDR1 MNHNS, CDR2 SASEGT. In DNA form, the CDR3 reads TGTGCCAGCAGTGATACGTTGAGGGCCCGCGATCAGCCCCAGCATTTT. Translation: CASSDTLRARDQPQHF.

The J gene is TRBJ2-1, the V gene TRBV19, with D possibly TRBD2 on 5 matching bases. Germline lookup yields CDR1 LNHDA and CDR2 SQIVND (reference sequence). V lost 2 bases to trimming and J lost 0 bases, with 8 bases between them. The CDR3 runs to 15 residues. The CDR3 protein is CASSIQGSSYNEQFF. The DNA of the CDR3 is TGTGCCAGTAGTATACAAGGGAGCTCCTACAATGAGCAGTTCTTC.

V usage is TRBV7-2 and J usage is TRBJ2-5, with 12 bases identical to TRBD2. The CDR3 extends over 15 amino acids. V shed 4 bases, J shed 5 bases, and the junction held 5 bases outside the gene matches. Germline CDR1 and CDR2: SGHTA and FQGNSA. In DNA form, the CDR3 reads TGTGCCAGCAGCTGGACTAGCGGGATGGGTGAGACCCAGTACTTC. The encoded protein is CASSWTSGMGETQYF. Full variable domain (remainder filled in from reference TRBV7-2 and TRBJ2-5): GAGVSQSPSNKVTEKGKDVELRCDPISGHTALYWYRQSLGQGLEFLIYFQGNSAPDKSGLPSDRFSAERTGGSVSTLTIQRTQQEDSAVYLCASSWTSGMGETQYFGPGTRLLVL.

In the case of this clonotype: A read error is possible here, since a much larger clone lies one base away. The CDR3 protein is CASSTGFEAFF. CDR3 bases: TGTGCCAGCTCGACAGGATTTGAAGCTTTCTTT. V and J are TRBV28 and TRBJ1-1; tentatively, D is TRBD1 (6 bases). Deletions cut 8 bases from V and 7 bases from J, with 11 bases between. The germline gives CDR1 MDHEN, CDR2 SYDVKM. This CDR3 has 11 amino acids.

About this clonotype: A clone one base away is much larger, so this may be a read error. The V call is TRBV12-3 or TRBV12-4, the J call TRBJ2-7; 13 bases match TRBD2. The CDR3 spans 19 residues. J was trimmed by 2 bases and V by 7 bases; bases with no gene match: 17. Here the CDR3 reads CASTPRRRGLAGLAYEQYF. Here the CDR3 DNA reads TGTGCCAGCACCCCAAGACGGAGGGGACTAGCGGGATTAGCCTACGAGCAGTACTTC.

This chain connects TRBV28 to TRBJ2-1, with 9 bases lining up with TRBD1. V lost 6 bases and J lost 2; bases outside the gene matches: 8. Germline lookup yields CDR1 MDHEN and CDR2 SYDVKM. This CDR3 has 16 amino acids. The DNA of the CDR3 is TGTGCCAGCAGGGCCGGACAGGGGAGGACCTACAATGAGCAGTTCTTC. It specifies CASRAGQGRTYNEQFF.

The chain links TRBV4-1 to TRBJ2-7, with D uncertain. V was shortened by 0 bases and J by 0 bases, with 18 bases between the two germline ends. The CDR3 contains 18 residues. Germline values: CDR1 MGHRA, CDR2 YSYEKL. DNA for the CDR3: TGCGCCAGCAGCCAAGAGATTTTGAGGTACGGCGGCTCCTACGAGCAGTACTTC. This codes for CASSQEILRYGGSYEQYF.

Regarding this clonotype: Just one base apart from a much larger clone, this may be a read error. The rearrangement uses TRBV15 and TRBJ2-1; D is ambiguous. CDR3 length: 15 residues. V lost 1 base to trimming and J lost 1 base, with 8 bases between them. From germline, CDR1 is LNHNV and CDR2 YYDKDF (reference sequence). The CDR3 nucleotides are TGTGCCACCAGCAGAGTTCTGGGGTCCTACAATGAGCAGTTCTTC. As protein: CATSRVLGSYNEQFF.

This clonotype has more than one count but fewer than ten. The chain has TRBV27 and TRBJ1-6, with D perhaps TRBD1 (6 bases). V lost 3 bases to trimming and J lost 0 bases, with 18 bases between them. The CDR3 runs 19 residues. Germline lookup yields CDR1 MNHEY and CDR2 SMNVEV (reference sequence). The CDR3 DNA sequence: TGTGCCAGCAGTTTTGGGCAGGGGCCTCACAGCTCCTATAATTCACCCCTCCACTTT. This translates into CASSFGQGPHSSYNSPLHF.

The V and J genes are TRBV7-9 and TRBJ2-1; perhaps TRBD1 as D (6 bases). Germline CDR1 SEHNR, CDR2 FQNEAQ (reference sequence). Trimming pared 5 bases from V and 0 bases from J, leaving 11 bases between. This CDR3 is 15 amino acids long. CDR3 protein: CASSHDRSSYNEQFF. The CDR3 DNA sequence: TGTGCCAGCAGCCACGACAGGAGCTCCTACAATGAGCAGTTCTTC.

This clonotype was counted at least ten times. J is TRBJ1-1 and V is TRBV27; D remains ambiguous. CDR1 and CDR2 (germline): MNHEY, SMNVEV (reference sequence). The CDR3 extends over 13 amino acids. V lost 5 bases and J lost 3, with 10 bases in between. The DNA of the CDR3 is TGTGCCAGCAGTAGCAGAGGCTACACTGAAGCTTTCTTT. Residues: CASSSRGYTEAFF.

This clonotype was found once. The rearrangement links TRBV5-1 to TRBJ1-3; D is unresolved. There are 16 residues in the CDR3. CDR1 SGHRS and CDR2 YFSETQ come from the germline V gene. The V end was cut by 10 bases, the J end by 0 bases, with 20 bases between. This CDR3 reads CAVGTGNGFSGNTIYF. The DNA for the CDR3 is TGCGCCGTTGGAACGGGGAACGGTTTCTCTGGAAACACCATATATTTT.

This clonotype was picked up many times. The chain recombines TRBV7-8 with TRBJ1-5; D is uncertain. Germline CDR1 SGHVS, CDR2 FQNEAQ. CDR3 length equals 14 residues. V shed 6 bases and J shed 3 bases, with 12 bases lying between them. The CDR3 bases are TGTGCCAGCAGAGCGGGCAGACTCAATCAGCCCCAGCATTTT. This sequence encodes CASRAGRLNQPQHF.

The rearrangement uses TRBV4-1 and TRBJ2-7; TRBD2 matches 10 bases. The germline V gene encodes CDR1 MGHRA and CDR2 YSYEKL. V was pared by 4 bases and J by 2 bases, with 8 bases of the junction left unmatched. The CDR3 is 16 amino acids. The chain's CDR3 is CASSLSTSGFPYEQYF. CDR3 DNA: TGCGCCAGCAGCCTCTCGACTAGCGGGTTCCCCTACGAGCAGTACTTC.

At least ten counts were recorded for this clonotype. The V gene is TRBV6-5, the J gene TRBJ2-2, with TRBD2 identical over 7 bases. CDR1 and CDR2 from the germline V gene are MNHEY and SVGAGI. J gave up 3 bases and V 2 bases, and 12 bases lay outside the gene matches. The CDR3 is made up of 18 amino acids. The CDR3 loop is CASSYEAAGVWDTGELFF. The CDR3 nucleotides read TGTGCCAGCAGTTACGAGGCGGCGGGAGTATGGGACACCGGGGAGCTGTTTTTT.

At least ten counts were recorded for this clonotype. V gene TRBV30 combines with J gene TRBJ2-6, with 12 bases fitting TRBD2. V shed 3 bases, J shed 4 bases, and the junction held 10 bases outside the gene matches. Germline CDR1 and CDR2: GTSNPN and SVGIG (reference sequence). The CDR3 spans 18 residues. The CDR3 region has the DNA TGTGCCTGGAGCGGACTAGCGGGAATTAACGGGGGGGCCAACGTCCTGACTTTC. Amino acids: CAWSGLAGINGGANVLTF.

The chain recombines TRBV13 with TRBJ2-1; 12 bases are shared with TRBD2. The junction had 8 bases not matched to a gene; V was cut back by 5 bases and J by 9 bases. The CDR3 is made up of 15 amino acids. Germline lookup yields CDR1 PRHDT and CDR2 FYEKMQ (reference sequence). The CDR3 protein is CASSARTSGTVEQFF. CDR3 nucleotides: TGTGCCAGCAGCGCTAGGACTAGCGGGACGGTTGAGCAGTTCTTC.

The rearrangement links TRBV27 to TRBJ1-6; D not certain. Germline V CDR1 and CDR2: MNHEY, SMNVEV (reference sequence). The length of the CDR3 is 15 residues. Trimming removed 8 bases from V and 3 bases from J, with 14 bases in between. The CDR3 DNA is TGTGCCAGCCGACCCGATGGAGTCTATAATTCACCCCTCCACTTT. Translating gives CASRPDGVYNSPLHF.

The V and J genes are TRBV5-5 and TRBJ2-1, with TRBD2 as a possible D gene (5 bases). Between the trimmed V and J ends, which lost 4 bases and 6 bases, there was a span of 11 bases. The germline V gene encodes CDR1 SGHKS and CDR2 YYEKEE (reference sequence). This CDR3 has 13 residues. The chain's CDR3 is CASSPPRGNEQFF. CDR3 coding DNA: TGTGCCAGCAGCCCCCCCCGGGGCAATGAGCAGTTCTTC.

This clonotype came up a few times. V and J are TRBV4-2 and TRBJ2-3; 15 bases agree with TRBD2. The CDR3 length is 18 residues. The germline gives CDR1 LGHNA, CDR2 YNFKEQ. V was pared by 0 bases and J by 3 bases, with 4 bases of the junction left unmatched. The CDR3 sequence: CASSQDGGTSGRTDTQYF. The CDR3 DNA is TGTGCCAGCAGCCAAGATGGGGGGACTAGCGGGAGGACAGATACGCAGTATTTT.

The J gene is TRBJ2-5, the V gene TRBV3-2; TRBD2 is the table's D call and was not checked against the DNA. TRBV3-2 represents a pseudogene. This CDR3 has 16 amino acids. CDR3 in DNA: TGTGCCAGCAGCCCTATTCTACTAGCGGGAGAAGAGACCCAGTACTTC. It translates to CASSPILLAGEETQYF.

In its sample, this clonotype was seen many times. V usage is TRBV18 and J usage is TRBJ2-5, with 12 bases fitting TRBD2. The CDR3 runs 16 residues. Germline CDR1 is KGHSH and CDR2 is LQKENI. Trimming at V came to 4 bases and at J to 5 bases, leaving 8 bases not matched to a gene. CDR3 amino acids: CASSLTTSGSAETQYF. The CDR3 DNA reads as TGTGCCAGCTCACTGACGACTAGCGGGAGTGCGGAGACCCAGTACTTC. Filled out from reference TRBV18 and TRBJ2-5, the complete variable domain reads NAGVMQNPRHLVRRRGQEARLRCSPMKGHSHVYWYRQLPEEGLKFMVYLQKENIIDESGMPKERFSAEFPKEGPSILRIQQVVRGDSAAYFCASSLTTSGSAETQYFGPGTRLLVL.

Only a few counts were recorded for this clonotype. This chain links TRBV9 with TRBJ2-1; 9 bases align to TRBD2. The CDR3 consists of 14 residues. Germline assignment: CDR1 SGDLS and CDR2 YYNGEE. V gave up 0 bases and J gave up 8 bases; unmatched junction bases: 3. CDR3: CASSVGGRGDEQFF. CDR3 in DNA: TGTGCCAGCAGCGTAGGCGGGAGGGGGGATGAGCAGTTCTTC.

In its sample, this clonotype was seen a few times. The rearrangement links TRBV4-3 to TRBJ1-3, with D tentatively TRBD1 (6 bases). V was cut by 0 bases and J by 4 bases, with 10 bases left in between. CDR3 length: 15 amino acids. CDR1 and CDR2 from the germline V gene are LGHNA and YSLEER. CDR3 sequence: CASSQDLGGGNTIYF. CDR3 nucleotides: TGCGCCAGCAGCCAAGATCTAGGGGGAGGAAACACCATATATTTT.

This clonotype has just a few counts. This may stem from a read error, because a much larger clone lies one nucleotide away. The CDR3 ends on some other residue instead of the conserved phenylalanine or tryptophan, so this is likely a read error. J is TRBJ1-1 and V is TRBV30; perhaps TRBD1 as D (6 bases). The CDR3 runs to 13 residues. Between the trimmed V and J ends, which lost 2 bases and 5 bases, there was a span of 12 bases. Looked up from germline, CDR1 is GTSNPN and CDR2 is SVGIG (reference sequence). In nucleotides, the CDR3 is TGTGCCTGGAGTCTGGGGGCGCTGACTGAAGCTTTCCTT. It is translated as CAWSLGALTEAFL.